Sequencing of this T cell receptor beta chain was carried out in a study of shared clonotypes between healthy human individuals. Whole-study context: There were three CD4 naive, three CD4 memory, two CD8 naive and one CD8 memory plates per donor. Whole-study findings and limits: Blood was the only sampled material, and tissue repertoires likely differ. Few donors limited the genetic and exposure-history diversity represented.

A note on this clone: What it binds is unknown.

Generated by immunoSEQ multiplex PCR, the TCRdb table keeps only in-frame clones and is missing some. This sample has a few million clones, with 95% found just once. Germline assignment: CDR1 SGHRS and CDR2 YFSETQ. The V and J ends lost 4 bases and 4 bases, in that order; junction bases with no gene match: 6. The CDR3 has 14 amino acids. What was sequenced was naive CD4+ T cells sorted from blood. Subset specified: CD45RA+ positively selected. The chain has TRBV5-1 and TRBJ2-5; 8 bases align to TRBD2. The clonotype comes from a man younger than 35 in good health. This CDR3 is CASSLGRGIETQYF. The CDR3 region has the DNA TGCGCCAGCAGCCTCGGGAGGGGGATAGAGACCCAGTACTTC.